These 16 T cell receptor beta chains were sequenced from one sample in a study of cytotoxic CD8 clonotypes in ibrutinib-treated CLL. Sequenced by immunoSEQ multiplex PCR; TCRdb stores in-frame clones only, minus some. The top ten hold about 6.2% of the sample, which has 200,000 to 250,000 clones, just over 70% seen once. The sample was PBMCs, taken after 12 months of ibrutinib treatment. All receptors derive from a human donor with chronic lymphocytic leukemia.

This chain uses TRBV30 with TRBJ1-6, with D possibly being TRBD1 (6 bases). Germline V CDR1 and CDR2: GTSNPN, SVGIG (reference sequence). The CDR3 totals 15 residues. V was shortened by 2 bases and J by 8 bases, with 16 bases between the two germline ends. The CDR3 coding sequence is TGTGCCTGGAGTCCACTTACAGGGTACCATTCACCCCTCCACTTT. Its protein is CAWSPLTGYHSPLHF.

The CDR3 sequence is CASGLGPPGYEQYF. In DNA form, the CDR3 reads TGTGCCAGCGGATTAGGACCACCCGGCTACGAGCAGTACTTC. The chain joins TRBV11-2 to TRBJ2-7; D remains unclear. This CDR3 is 14 amino acids long. Trimming took off 8 bases at V and 3 bases at J, with 17 bases between the two ends. The germline gives CDR1 SGHAT, CDR2 FQNNGV. Supplemented by reference TRBV11-2 and TRBJ2-7, the full variable domain reads EAGVAQSPRYKIIEKRQSVAFWCNPISGHATLYWYQQILGQGPKLLIQFQNNGVVDDSQLPKDRFSAERLKGVDSTLKIQPAKLEDSAVYLCASGLGPPGYEQYFGPGTRLTVT.

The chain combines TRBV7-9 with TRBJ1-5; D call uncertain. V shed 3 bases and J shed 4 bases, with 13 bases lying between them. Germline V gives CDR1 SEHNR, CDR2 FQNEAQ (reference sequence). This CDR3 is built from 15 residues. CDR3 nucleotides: TGTGCCAGCAGCTTTGGGGTTTCGAGAAATCAGCCCCAGCATTTT. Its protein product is CASSFGVSRNQPQHF.

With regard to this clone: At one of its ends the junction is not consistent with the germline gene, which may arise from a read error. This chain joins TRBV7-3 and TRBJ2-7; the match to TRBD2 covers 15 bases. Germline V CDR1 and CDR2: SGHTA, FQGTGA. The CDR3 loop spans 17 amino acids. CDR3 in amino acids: CASSSGQPGLAGGRKNF. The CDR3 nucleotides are TGTGCCAGCAGCTCGGGACAGCCAGGACTAGCGGGAGGGCGAAAGAACTTC.

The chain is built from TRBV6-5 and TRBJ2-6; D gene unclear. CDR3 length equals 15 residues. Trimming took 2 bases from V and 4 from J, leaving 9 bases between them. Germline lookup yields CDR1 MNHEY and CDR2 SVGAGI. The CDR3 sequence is CASSYGSRGANVLTF. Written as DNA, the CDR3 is TGTGCCAGCAGTTACGGGTCCCGCGGGGCCAACGTCCTGACTTTC.

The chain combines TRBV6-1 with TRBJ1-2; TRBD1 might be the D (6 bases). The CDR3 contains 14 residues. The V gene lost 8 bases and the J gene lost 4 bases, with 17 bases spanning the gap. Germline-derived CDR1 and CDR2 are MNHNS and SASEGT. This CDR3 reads CASPPTGWSYGYTF. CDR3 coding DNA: TGTGCCAGCCCCCCGACAGGTTGGTCCTATGGCTACACCTTC.

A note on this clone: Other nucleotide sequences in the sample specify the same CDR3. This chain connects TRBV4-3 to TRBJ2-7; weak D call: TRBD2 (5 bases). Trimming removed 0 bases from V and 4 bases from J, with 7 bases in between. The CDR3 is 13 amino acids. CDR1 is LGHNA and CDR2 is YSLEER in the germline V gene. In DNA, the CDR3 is TGCGCCAGCAGCCAAGATCTAGCTTACGAGCAGTACTTC. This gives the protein CASSQDLAYEQYF.

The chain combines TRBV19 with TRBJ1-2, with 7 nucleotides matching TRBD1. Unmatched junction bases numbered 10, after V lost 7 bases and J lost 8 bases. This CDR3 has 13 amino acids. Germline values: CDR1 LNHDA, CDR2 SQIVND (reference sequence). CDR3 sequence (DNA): TGTGCCAGTACCATCGACAGGGTGAACGGCTACACCTTC. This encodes CASTIDRVNGYTF. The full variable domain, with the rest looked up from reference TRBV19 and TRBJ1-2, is DGGITQSPKYLFRKEGQNVTLSCEQNLNHDAMYWYRQDPGQGLRLIYYSQIVNDFQKGDIAEGYSVSREKKESFPLTVTSAQKNPTAFYLCASTIDRVNGYTFGSGTRLTVV.

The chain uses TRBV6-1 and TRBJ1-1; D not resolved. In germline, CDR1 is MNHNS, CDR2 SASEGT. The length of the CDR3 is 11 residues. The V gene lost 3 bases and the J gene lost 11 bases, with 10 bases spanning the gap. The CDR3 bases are TGTGCCAGCAGTGACAGAGTGGGGGCTTTCTTT. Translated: CASSDRVGAFF.

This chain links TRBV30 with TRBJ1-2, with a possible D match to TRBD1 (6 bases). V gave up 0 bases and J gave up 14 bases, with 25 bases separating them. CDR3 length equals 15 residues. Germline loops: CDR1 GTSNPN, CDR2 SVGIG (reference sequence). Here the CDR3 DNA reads TGTGCCTGGAGTGTTCTAAGTTCGACAGGCCTCGTGGGAACCTTC. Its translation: CAWSVLSSTGLVGTF.

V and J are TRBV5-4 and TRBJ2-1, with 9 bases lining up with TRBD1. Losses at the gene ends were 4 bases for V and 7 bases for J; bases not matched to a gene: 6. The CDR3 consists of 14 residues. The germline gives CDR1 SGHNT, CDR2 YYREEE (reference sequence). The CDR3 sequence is CASSPGTGKNEQFF. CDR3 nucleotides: TGTGCCAGCAGCCCCGGGACAGGGAAGAATGAGCAGTTCTTC. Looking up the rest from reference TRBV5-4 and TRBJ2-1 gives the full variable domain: ETGVTQSPTHLIKTRGQQVTLRCSSQSGHNTVSWYQQALGQGPQFIFQYYREEENGRGNFPPRFSGLQFPNYSSELNVNALELDDSALYLCASSPGTGKNEQFFGPGTRLTVL.

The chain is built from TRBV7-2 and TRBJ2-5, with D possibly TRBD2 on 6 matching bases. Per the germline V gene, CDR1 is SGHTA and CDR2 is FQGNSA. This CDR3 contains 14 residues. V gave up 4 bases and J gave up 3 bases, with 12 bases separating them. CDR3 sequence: CASSSWGEKETQYF. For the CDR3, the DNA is TGTGCCAGCAGCTCATGGGGGGAAAAAGAGACCCAGTACTTC.

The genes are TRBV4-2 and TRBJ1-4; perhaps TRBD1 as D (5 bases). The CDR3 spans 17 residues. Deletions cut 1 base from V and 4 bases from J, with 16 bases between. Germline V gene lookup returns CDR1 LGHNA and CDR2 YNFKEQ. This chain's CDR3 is CASSQGPSGVINEKLFF. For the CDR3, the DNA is TGTGCCAGCAGCCAAGGCCCGTCGGGGGTCATTAATGAAAAACTGTTTTTT.

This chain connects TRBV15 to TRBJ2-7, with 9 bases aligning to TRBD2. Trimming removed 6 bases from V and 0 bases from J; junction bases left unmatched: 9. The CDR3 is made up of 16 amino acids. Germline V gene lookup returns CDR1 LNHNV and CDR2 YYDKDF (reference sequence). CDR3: CATSDIAGARSYEQYF. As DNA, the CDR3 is TGTGCCACCAGTGATATAGCGGGGGCCCGCTCCTACGAGCAGTACTTC.

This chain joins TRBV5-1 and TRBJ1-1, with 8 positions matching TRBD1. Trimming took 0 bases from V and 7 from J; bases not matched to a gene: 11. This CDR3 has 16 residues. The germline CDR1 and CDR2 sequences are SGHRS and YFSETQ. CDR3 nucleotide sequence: TGCGCCAGCAGCTTGGGTCAGGGGGCTCGACTGGGTGAAGCTTTCTTT. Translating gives CASSLGQGARLGEAFF.

The CDR3 here is CASSLRGQLNQPQHF. For the CDR3, the DNA is TGCGCCAGCAGCTTAAGAGGACAGCTTAATCAGCCCCAGCATTTT. This chain joins TRBV5-1 and TRBJ1-5; the D gene is possibly TRBD1 (6 bases). Germline V gene lookup returns CDR1 SGHRS and CDR2 YFSETQ. V lost 2 bases and J lost 4, with 13 bases in between. This CDR3 region has 15 residues.